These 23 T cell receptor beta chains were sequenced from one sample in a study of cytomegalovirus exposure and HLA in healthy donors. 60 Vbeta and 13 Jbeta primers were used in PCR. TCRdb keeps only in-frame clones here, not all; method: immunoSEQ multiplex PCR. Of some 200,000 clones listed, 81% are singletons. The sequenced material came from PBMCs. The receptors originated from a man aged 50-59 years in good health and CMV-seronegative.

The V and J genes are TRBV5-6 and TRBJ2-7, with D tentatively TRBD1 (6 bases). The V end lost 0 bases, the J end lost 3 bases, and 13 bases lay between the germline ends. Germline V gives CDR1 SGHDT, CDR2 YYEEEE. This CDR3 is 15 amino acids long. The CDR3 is CASSLVGQGIYEQYF. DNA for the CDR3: TGTGCCAGCAGCTTGGTAGGGCAGGGGATCTACGAGCAGTACTTC.

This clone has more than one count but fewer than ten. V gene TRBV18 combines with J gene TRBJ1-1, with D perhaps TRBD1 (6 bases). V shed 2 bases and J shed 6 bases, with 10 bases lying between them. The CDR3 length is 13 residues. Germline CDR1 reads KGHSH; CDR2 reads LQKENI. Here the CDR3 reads CASSPLDRSEAFF. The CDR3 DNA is TGTGCCAGCTCACCATTAGACAGGTCTGAAGCTTTCTTT.

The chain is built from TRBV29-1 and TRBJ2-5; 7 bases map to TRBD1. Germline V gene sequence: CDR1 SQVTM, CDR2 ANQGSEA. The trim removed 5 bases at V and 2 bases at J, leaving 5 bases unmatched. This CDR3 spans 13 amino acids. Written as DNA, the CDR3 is TGCAGCGTTTCGGACAGGCCACAAGAGACCCAGTACTTC. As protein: CSVSDRPQETQYF.

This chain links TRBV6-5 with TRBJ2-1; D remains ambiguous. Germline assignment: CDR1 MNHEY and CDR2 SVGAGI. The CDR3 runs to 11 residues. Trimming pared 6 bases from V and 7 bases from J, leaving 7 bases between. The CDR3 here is CASRARNEQFF. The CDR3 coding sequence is TGTGCCAGCAGGGCAAGAAATGAGCAGTTCTTC.

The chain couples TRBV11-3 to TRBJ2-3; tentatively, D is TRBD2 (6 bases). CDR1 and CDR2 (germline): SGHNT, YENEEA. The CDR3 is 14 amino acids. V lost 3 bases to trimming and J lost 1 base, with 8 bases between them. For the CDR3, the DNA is TGTGCCAGCAGCTTGCGGGGCGGCACAGATACGCAGTATTTT. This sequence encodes CASSLRGGTDTQYF.

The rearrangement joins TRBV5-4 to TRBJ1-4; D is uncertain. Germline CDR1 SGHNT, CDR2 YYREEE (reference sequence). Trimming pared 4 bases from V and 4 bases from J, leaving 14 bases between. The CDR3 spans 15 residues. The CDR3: CASSPGGLDNEKLFF. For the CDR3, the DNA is TGTGCCAGCAGCCCGGGAGGACTGGATAATGAAAAACTGTTTTTT.

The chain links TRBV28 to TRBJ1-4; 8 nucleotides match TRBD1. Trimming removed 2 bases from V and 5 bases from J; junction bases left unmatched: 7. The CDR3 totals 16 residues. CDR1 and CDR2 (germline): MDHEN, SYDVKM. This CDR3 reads CASSLGQGALNEKLFF. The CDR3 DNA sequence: TGTGCCAGCAGTTTAGGTCAGGGGGCCTTGAATGAAAAACTGTTTTTT.

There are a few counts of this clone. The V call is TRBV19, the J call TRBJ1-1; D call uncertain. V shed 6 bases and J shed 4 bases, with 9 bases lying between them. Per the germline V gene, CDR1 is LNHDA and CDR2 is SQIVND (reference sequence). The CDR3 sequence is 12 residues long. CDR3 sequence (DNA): TGTGCCAGTAGCTGGGGAGGCACTGAAGCTTTCTTT. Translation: CASSWGGTEAFF.

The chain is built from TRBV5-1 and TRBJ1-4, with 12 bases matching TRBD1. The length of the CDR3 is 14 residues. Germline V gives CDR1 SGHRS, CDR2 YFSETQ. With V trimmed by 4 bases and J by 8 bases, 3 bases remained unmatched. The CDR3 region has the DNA TGCGCCAGCAGCGCCGGGACAGGGGGCGAAAAACTGTTTTTT. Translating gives CASSAGTGGEKLFF.

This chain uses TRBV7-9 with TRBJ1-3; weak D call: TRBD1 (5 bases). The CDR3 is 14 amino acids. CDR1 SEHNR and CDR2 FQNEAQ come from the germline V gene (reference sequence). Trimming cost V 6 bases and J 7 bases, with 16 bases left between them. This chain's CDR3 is CASSSTRAANTIYF. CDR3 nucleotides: TGTGCCAGCAGTTCTACCAGGGCCGCGAACACCATATATTTT.

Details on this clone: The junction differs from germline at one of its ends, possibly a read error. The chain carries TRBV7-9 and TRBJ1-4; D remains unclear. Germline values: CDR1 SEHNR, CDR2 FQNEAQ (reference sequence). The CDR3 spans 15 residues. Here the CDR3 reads CSSSLDSFRNEKLFF. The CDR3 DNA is TGTTCCAGCAGTCTCGATTCATTTAGAAATGAAAAACTGTTTTTT.

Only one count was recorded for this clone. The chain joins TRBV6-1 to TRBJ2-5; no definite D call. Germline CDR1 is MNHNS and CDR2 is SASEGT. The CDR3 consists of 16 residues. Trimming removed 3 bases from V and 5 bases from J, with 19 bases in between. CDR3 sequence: CASSDRTYTGSETQYF. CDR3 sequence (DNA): TGTGCCAGCAGTGACCGTACTTACACCGGTAGCGAGACCCAGTACTTC.

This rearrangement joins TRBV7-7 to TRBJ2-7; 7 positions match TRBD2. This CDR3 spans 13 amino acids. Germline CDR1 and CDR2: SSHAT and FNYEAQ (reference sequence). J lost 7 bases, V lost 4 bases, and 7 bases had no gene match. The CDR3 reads CASSSGWGGEQYF. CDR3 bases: TGTGCCAGCAGCTCAGGCTGGGGGGGGGAGCAGTACTTC.

Here the CDR3 DNA reads TGTGCCATCAGCCTCGGGGAAGGCAATCAGCCCCAGCATTTT. The encoded protein is CAISLGEGNQPQHF. This chain uses TRBV10-3 with TRBJ1-5; D uncertain. The CDR3 length is 14 residues. CDR1 is ENHRY, CDR2 SYGVKD, per germline. With 6 bases removed from V and 2 bases from J, the gap between germline ends came to 11 bases.

CDR3 protein: CASSQGQMSRPQHF. The CDR3 DNA reads as TGCGCCAGCAGCCAAGGACAGATGAGCCGGCCCCAGCATTTT. This rearrangement joins TRBV4-3 to TRBJ1-5; tentatively, D is TRBD1 (5 bases). Germline V lookup: CDR1 LGHNA, CDR2 YSLEER. The CDR3 runs 14 residues. V lost 1 base to trimming and J lost 9 bases, with 13 bases between them.

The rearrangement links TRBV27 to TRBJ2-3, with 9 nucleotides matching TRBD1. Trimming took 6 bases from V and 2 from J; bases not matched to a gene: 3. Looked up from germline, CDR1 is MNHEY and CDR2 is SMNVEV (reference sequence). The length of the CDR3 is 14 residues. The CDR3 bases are TGTGCCAGCAGCCGGGACAGGGACACAGATACGCAGTATTTT. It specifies CASSRDRDTDTQYF.

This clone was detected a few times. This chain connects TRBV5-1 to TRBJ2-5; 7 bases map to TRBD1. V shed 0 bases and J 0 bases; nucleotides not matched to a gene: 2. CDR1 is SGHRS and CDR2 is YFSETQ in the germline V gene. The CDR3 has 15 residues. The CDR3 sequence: CASSLGDRDQETQYF. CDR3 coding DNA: TGCGCCAGCAGCTTGGGGGACAGAGACCAAGAGACCCAGTACTTC.

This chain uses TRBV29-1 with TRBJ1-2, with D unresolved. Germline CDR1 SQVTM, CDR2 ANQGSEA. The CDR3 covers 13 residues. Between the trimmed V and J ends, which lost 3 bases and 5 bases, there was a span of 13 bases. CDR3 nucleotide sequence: TGCAGCGTTGATTTAGTCGGGAATTATGGCTACACCTTC. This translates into CSVDLVGNYGYTF.

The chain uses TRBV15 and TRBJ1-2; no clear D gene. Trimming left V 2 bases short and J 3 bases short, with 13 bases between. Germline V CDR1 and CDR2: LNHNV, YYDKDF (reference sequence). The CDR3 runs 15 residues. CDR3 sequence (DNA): TGTGCCACCAGCAGACACGCGGCCAGCCACTATGGCTACACCTTC. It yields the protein CATSRHAASHYGYTF.

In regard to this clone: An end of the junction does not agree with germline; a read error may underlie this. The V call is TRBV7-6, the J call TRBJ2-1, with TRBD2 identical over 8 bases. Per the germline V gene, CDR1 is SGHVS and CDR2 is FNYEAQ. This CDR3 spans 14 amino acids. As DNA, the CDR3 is TGTGCCAGCAGCTTACCACGGGGGGGCAATCAGCAGTTCTTC. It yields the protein CASSLPRGGNQQFF. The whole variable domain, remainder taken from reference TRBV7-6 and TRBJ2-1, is GAGVSQSPRYKVTKRGQDVALRCDPISGHVSLYWYRQALGQGPEFLTYFNYEAQQDKSGLPNDRFSAERPEGSISTLTIQRTEQRDSAMYRCASSLPRGGNQQFFGPGTRLTVL.

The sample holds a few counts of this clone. The CDR3 loop reads CASSPLGLAGGTDTQYF. The CDR3 region has the DNA TGTGCCAGCAGCCCCCTAGGACTAGCGGGGGGCACAGATACGCAGTATTTT. This chain links TRBV21-1 with TRBJ2-3; the DNA was not compared with TRBD2, the D call given in the table. TRBV21-1 is flagged as a pseudogene. This CDR3 contains 17 residues.

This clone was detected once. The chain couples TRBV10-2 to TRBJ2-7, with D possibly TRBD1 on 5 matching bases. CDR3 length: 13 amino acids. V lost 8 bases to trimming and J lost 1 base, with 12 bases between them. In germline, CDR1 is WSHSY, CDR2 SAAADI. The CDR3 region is CASSSQGSYEQYF. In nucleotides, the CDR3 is TGCGCCAGCTCTTCTCAGGGTTCCTACGAGCAGTACTTC.

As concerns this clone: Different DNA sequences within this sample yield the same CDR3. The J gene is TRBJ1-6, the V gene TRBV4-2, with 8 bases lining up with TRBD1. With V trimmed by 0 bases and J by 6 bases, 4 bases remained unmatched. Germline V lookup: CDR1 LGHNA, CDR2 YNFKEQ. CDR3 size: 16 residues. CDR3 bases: TGTGCCAGCAGCCAAGATCTTACAGGGGGTAATTCACCCCTCCACTTT. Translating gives CASSQDLTGGNSPLHF.